This passage covers 27 T cell receptor beta chains from one sample sequenced in a study of OX40 agonist ivuxolimab in advanced cancers. Sequencing was performed with immunoSEQ multiplex PCR; in TCRdb, only in-frame clones are kept and a portion is missing. The data hold 55,000 to 65,000 clones, with 86% observed a single time. The sample in question was CD4+ or CD8+ T cells sorted from blood, obtained in a trial of the OX40 agonist ivuxolimab. The receptors stem from an adult with an advanced solid tumor such as melanoma, head and neck, liver or kidney cancer.

This clone was counted once. This rearrangement joins TRBV11-2 to TRBJ2-3, with D maybe TRBD1 (5 bases). From germline, CDR1 is SGHAT and CDR2 FQNNGV. V lost 6 bases and J lost 5, with 6 bases in between. There are 11 residues in the CDR3. The CDR3 sequence is CASRRGDTQYF. DNA for the CDR3: TGTGCCAGCAGAAGGGGAGATACGCAGTATTTT. Complete variable domain (other parts from reference TRBV11-2 and TRBJ2-3): EAGVAQSPRYKIIEKRQSVAFWCNPISGHATLYWYQQILGQGPKLLIQFQNNGVVDDSQLPKDRFSAERLKGVDSTLKIQPAKLEDSAVYLCASRRGDTQYFGPGTRLTVL.

The V gene is TRBV7-2, the J gene TRBJ1-5; 7 bases align to TRBD1. Trimming cost V 5 bases and J 9 bases; bases outside gene matches: 7. Germline values: CDR1 SGHTA, CDR2 FQGNSA. The CDR3 is 13 residues long. CDR3 sequence (DNA): TGTGCCAGCAGCGCGACAGGGTATGGGCCCCAGCATTTT. It specifies CASSATGYGPQHF.

The chain couples TRBV4-3 to TRBJ2-7; D possibly corresponds to TRBD1 (5 bases). The CDR3 totals 14 residues. V lost 6 bases, J lost 0 bases, and 12 bases lay in between. Per germline, CDR1 LGHNA and CDR2 YSLEER. The chain's CDR3 is CASRKGLSSYEQYF. DNA for the CDR3: TGCGCCAGCAGAAAGGGGCTTAGCTCCTACGAGCAGTACTTC.

This chain uses TRBV5-1 with TRBJ1-1, with unresolved D. Germline V gene sequence: CDR1 SGHRS, CDR2 YFSETQ. The V and J ends lost 0 bases and 0 bases respectively, with 12 bases between them. This CDR3 contains 16 residues. Here the CDR3 DNA reads TGCGCCAGCAGCTTGGGAAACAGCCTCCTGAACACTGAAGCTTTCTTT. It is translated as CASSLGNSLLNTEAFF.

The rearrangement joins TRBV2 to TRBJ2-2, with D unclear. Germline lookup yields CDR1 SNHLY and CDR2 FYNNEI. Trimming removed 3 bases at V and 4 bases at J, with 9 bases between. The CDR3 has 14 amino acids. The CDR3 DNA is TGTGCCAGCAGTGATGTCACACCCACCGGGGAGCTGTTTTTT. Translating gives CASSDVTPTGELFF.

This chain connects TRBV7-2 to TRBJ1-1; no clear D gene. This CDR3 is 15 amino acids long. V was pared by 5 bases and J by 5 bases, with 18 bases between. CDR1 is SGHTA and CDR2 is FQGNSA in the germline V gene. In DNA form, the CDR3 reads TGTGCCAGCAGCCCGGGGAGGCACCCTGTGACTGAAGCTTTCTTT. Translated, it gives CASSPGRHPVTEAFF.

The rearrangement links TRBV30 to TRBJ2-1; tentative D call: TRBD1 (6 bases). CDR1 and CDR2 from the germline V gene are GTSNPN and SVGIG (reference sequence). The CDR3 runs to 13 residues. V dropped 3 bases and J dropped 4 bases, with 10 bases sitting between them. The CDR3 DNA reads TGTGCCTGGAGCCCGGACAGTTACAATGAGCAGTTCTTC. As protein: CAWSPDSYNEQFF.

V gene TRBV5-1 combines with J gene TRBJ2-2; 9 nucleotides align to TRBD1. V gave up 3 bases and J gave up 4 bases; unmatched junction bases: 10. CDR1 is SGHRS, CDR2 YFSETQ, per germline. This CDR3 has 17 residues. In DNA form, the CDR3 reads TGCGCCAGCAGCTCCGGGACAGGGAGTCGGGGCACCGGGGAGCTGTTTTTT. Its translation: CASSSGTGSRGTGELFF.

The V and J genes are TRBV7-2 and TRBJ1-6; D not certain. The CDR3 spans 17 residues. The ends were cut back, 3 bases at V and 0 bases at J, with 12 bases in the middle. Germline assignment: CDR1 SGHTA and CDR2 FQGNSA. CDR3 residues: CASSFYTGGSYNSPLHF. CDR3 DNA: TGTGCCAGCAGCTTCTATACGGGCGGCTCCTATAATTCACCCCTCCACTTT.

The rearrangement uses TRBV19 and TRBJ1-5; the match to TRBD1 covers 8 bases. Trimming at V came to 6 bases and at J to 2 bases, leaving 3 bases not matched to a gene. The CDR3 covers 14 residues. Germline V gene data show CDR1 as LNHDA and CDR2 as SQIVND (reference sequence). CDR3 in amino acids: CASSQGAGNQPQHF. Here the CDR3 DNA reads TGTGCCAGTAGCCAGGGGGCCGGCAATCAGCCCCAGCATTTT.

The chain recombines TRBV9 with TRBJ2-3; D gene unclear. The V end lost 5 bases, the J end lost 4 bases, and 14 bases lay between the germline ends. Germline V gene data show CDR1 as SGDLS and CDR2 as YYNGEE. The CDR3 spans 14 residues. CDR3 nucleotides: TGTGCCAGCAGACCCCGACCCACCGCAGATACGCAGTATTTT. Amino acids: CASRPRPTADTQYF. Full variable domain (remainder filled in from reference TRBV9 and TRBJ2-3): DSGVTQTPKHLITATGQRVTLRCSPRSGDLSVYWYQQSLDQGLQFLIQYYNGEERAKGNILERFSAQQFPDLHSELNLSSLELGDSALYFCASRPRPTADTQYFGPGTRLTVL.

The chain combines TRBV7-2 with TRBJ1-5; D is undetermined. Germline loops: CDR1 SGHTA, CDR2 FQGNSA. This CDR3 has 12 residues. The V and J ends lost 5 bases and 0 bases respectively, with 2 bases between them. CDR3 amino acids: CASSDSNQPQHF. The CDR3 DNA reads TGTGCCAGCAGCGATAGCAATCAGCCCCAGCATTTT.

As concerns this clone: Its ends do not fully match the called genes, so a read error is possible. V is TRBV7-7 and J is TRBJ2-2, with TRBD1 identical over 9 bases. The germline CDR1 and CDR2 sequences are SSHAT and FNYEAQ (reference sequence). CDR3 length: 15 residues. This CDR3 reads CASSTGGIPPGELFF. In nucleotides, the CDR3 is TGTGCTAGCAGCACAGGGGGCATTCCCCCCGGGGAGCTGTTTTTT. The complete variable domain, with remaining parts taken from reference TRBV7-7 and TRBJ2-2, reads GAGVSQSPRYKVTKRGQDVTLRCDPISSHATLYWYQQALGQGPEFLTYFNYEAQPDKSGLPSDRFSAERPEGSISTLTIQRTEQRDSAMYRCASSTGGIPPGELFFGEGSRLTVL.

The chain carries TRBV19 and TRBJ2-2; perhaps TRBD1 as D (6 bases). The V end was cut by 1 base, the J end by 6 bases, with 12 bases between. CDR3 length: 15 residues. The germline V gene has CDR1 LNHDA and CDR2 SQIVND (reference sequence). The CDR3 region has the DNA TGTGCCAGTAGTATAGTTGCAGGGGCTGCCGGGGAGCTGTTTTTT. Protein sequence: CASSIVAGAAGELFF.

The chain joins TRBV6-1 to TRBJ1-2; D is unclear. Deletions cut 4 bases from V and 5 bases from J, with 8 bases between. CDR1 and CDR2 from the germline V gene are MNHNS and SASEGT. This CDR3 has 12 residues. The CDR3 region has the DNA TGTGCCAGCAGTGTTCAGAGGTATGGCTACACCTTC. It encodes CASSVQRYGYTF.

The chain couples TRBV4-3 to TRBJ1-5, with 8 bases that match TRBD1. With 3 bases clipped from V and 6 bases from J, the junction kept 7 bases outside the gene matches. Looked up from germline, CDR1 is LGHNA and CDR2 is YSLEER. This CDR3 is 15 amino acids long. The CDR3 coding sequence is TGCGCCAGCAGCCATTCCAGGGGGCCTGGTCAGCCCCAGCATTTT. This encodes CASSHSRGPGQPQHF.

V usage is TRBV10-3 and J usage is TRBJ1-4; D is unresolved. V lost 3 bases and J lost 8, with 10 bases in between. CDR1 and CDR2 from the germline V gene are ENHRY and SYGVKD. The CDR3 is 13 residues long. The CDR3 region is CAISDAQREKLFF. The CDR3 coding sequence is TGTGCCATCAGTGACGCCCAAAGGGAAAAACTGTTTTTT.

This chain connects TRBV19 to TRBJ2-2, with TRBD1 as a possible D gene (5 bases). There are 15 residues in the CDR3. CDR1 is LNHDA, CDR2 SQIVND, per germline (reference sequence). The V end lost 4 bases, the J end lost 5 bases, and 14 bases lay between the germline ends. In nucleotides, the CDR3 is TGTGCCAGTAGTACAGGGTCCCTAGGGACCGGGGAGCTGTTTTTT. Encoded protein: CASSTGSLGTGELFF.

V and J are TRBV7-3 and TRBJ1-3; D is unresolved. Trimming took off 0 bases at V and 0 bases at J, with 9 bases between the two ends. The CDR3 spans 16 residues. Looked up from germline, CDR1 is SGHTA and CDR2 is FQGTGA. CDR3 sequence (DNA): TGTGCCAGCAGCTTAACTGGATTAAGCTCTGGAAACACCATATATTTT. Its protein product is CASSLTGLSSGNTIYF.

This rearrangement joins TRBV4-2 to TRBJ1-5; no reliable D call. Per germline, CDR1 LGHNA and CDR2 YNFKEQ. Trimming took off 1 base at V and 6 bases at J, with 10 bases between the two ends. The CDR3 is 14 amino acids. CDR3 loop: CASSQVKGGQPQHF. For the CDR3, the DNA is TGTGCCAGCAGCCAAGTAAAGGGAGGTCAGCCCCAGCATTTT.

The CDR3 DNA reads as TGTGCCAGCAGTTACGAGACCAGACGTGAAGCTTTCTTT. Translating gives CASSYETRREAFF. The chain recombines TRBV6-5 with TRBJ1-1, with D unresolved. This CDR3 has 13 amino acids. The germline V gene has CDR1 MNHEY and CDR2 SVGAGI. V was clipped by 2 bases and J by 7 bases, with 11 bases between them.

The CDR3 nucleotides are TGTGCCAGCACCCCAACGTGGATACGGAACACTGAAGCTTTCTTT. Translation gives CASTPTWIRNTEAFF. This chain joins TRBV2 and TRBJ1-1; D call uncertain. CDR1 SNHLY and CDR2 FYNNEI come from the germline V gene. The CDR3 runs 15 residues. V gave up 7 bases and J gave up 1 base, with 16 bases separating them.

This clone showed up just once. The chain uses TRBV6-9 and TRBJ2-5, with a possible D match to TRBD1 (5 bases). The DNA end is a closer match to TRBJ2-7, so the J assignment may be wrong. Germline lookup yields CDR1 MNHGY and CDR2 SVAAGI. The CDR3 is 12 residues long. The CDR3 DNA sequence: TGTGCCAGCAGTTTCCAGGGTTACGAGCAGTACTTC. Translating gives CASSFQGYEQYF.

V gene TRBV5-1 combines with J gene TRBJ2-3, with D unresolved. V was clipped by 4 bases and J by 0 bases, with 15 bases between them. Germline CDR1 reads SGHRS; CDR2 reads YFSETQ. This CDR3 is 16 amino acids long. The CDR3: CASSPPREVSTDTQYF. CDR3 DNA: TGCGCCAGCAGCCCCCCTCGAGAAGTCAGCACAGATACGCAGTATTTT.

The chain has TRBV28 and TRBJ1-1, with unresolved D. Germline assignment: CDR1 MDHEN and CDR2 SYDVKM. The V gene lost 2 bases and the J gene lost 3 bases, with 4 bases spanning the gap. CDR3 length: 12 amino acids. The CDR3 here is CASSLGYTEAFF. CDR3 nucleotides: TGTGCCAGCAGTTTAGGGTACACTGAAGCTTTCTTT.

The chain couples TRBV25-1 to TRBJ2-7; maybe TRBD2 (6 bases). This CDR3 has 17 amino acids. Germline CDR1 MGHDK, CDR2 SYGVNS. The V end was cut by 1 base, the J end by 5 bases, with 21 bases between. The CDR3 here is CASSELSGTSPAHEQYF. The CDR3 DNA follows: TGTGCCAGCAGTGAATTGTCCGGGACTTCCCCTGCCCACGAGCAGTACTTC.

The chain carries TRBV6-1 and TRBJ2-1; TRBD1 is a possible D gene (5 bases). The germline V gene encodes CDR1 MNHNS and CDR2 SASEGT. CDR3 length: 13 residues. Trimming removed 2 bases at V and 12 bases at J, with 14 bases between. The CDR3 DNA follows: TGTGCCAGCAGTGAACGTGCAGAAAGGGGGCAGTTCTTC. Protein product: CASSERAERGQFF.